A selection of T cell receptor beta chains follows, all from one sample in a study of blood T cell repertoires in COVID-19. This table comes from immunoSEQ multiplex PCR, and its TCRdb copy is limited to in-frame clones, with some not included. This table holds 40,000 to 60,000 clones, over 80% found once. Sequencing used peripheral blood. These receptors all come from a woman older than 75 with COVID-19, enrolled during active disease. CDR3s include the opening cysteine and the closing phenylalanine or tryptophan. The order of the fields is V gene, J gene, D gene, clone size, CDR3 DNA, CDR3 protein. D genes are given only for firm matches. The size entry is marked missing in some rows and otherwise reads once, few, many or a size class.

>TRBV6-5|TRBJ1-5|-|-
TGTGCCAGCAGTTACGACGGGGGGGCCCAGCATTTT
CASSYDGGAQHF
>TRBV19|TRBJ1-6|-|few
TGTGCCAGTAGGCTGGGGCAGGGCCTTAATTCACCCCTCCACTTT
CASRLGQGLNSPLHF
>TRBV10-3|TRBJ2-3|TRBD2|-
TGTGCCATCAGTGAATCCGTGGCGGGGAGGGGCACAGATACGCAGTATTTT
CAISESVAGRGTDTQYF
>TRBV11-1|TRBJ2-7|TRBD2|-
TGTGCCAGCAGCTTACCCGGGACTAGGGCTACTGGCGAGCAGTACTTC
CASSLPGTRATGEQYF
>TRBV2|TRBJ1-1|-|-
TGTGCCAGCAGTCCTGGACAAAGAAAGAACACTGAAGCTTTCTTT
CASSPGQRKNTEAFF
>TRBV5-1|TRBJ2-1|TRBD1|-
TGCGCCAGCAGGACAGGGACAAACTCCTACAATGAGCAGTTCTTC
CASRTGTNSYNEQFF
>TRBV21-1|TRBJ1-4|-|-
TGTGCCAGCGGGACCGGGACTCCCGTTTCACTGTTTTTT
CASGTGTPVSLFF
>TRBV7-2|TRBJ2-3|-|-
TGTGCCAGCAGCTCGCCCCCAAGCGGTACGCAGTATTTT
CASSSPPSGTQYF
>TRBV27|TRBJ2-2|-|-
TGTGCCAGCAGCGGGACTGTCCCTTACGCGAACACCGGGGAGCTGTTTTTT
CASSGTVPYANTGELFF
>TRBV3-1/TRBV3-2|TRBJ2-3|TRBD2|-
TGTGCCAGCAGCCAAAACGGGAGGGCGACAGATACGCAGTATTTT
CASSQNGRATDTQYF
>TRBV28|TRBJ1-5|-|-
TGTGCCAGCACAGATTATAGCAATCAGCCCCAGCATTTT
CASTDYSNQPQHF
>TRBV10-3|TRBJ2-5|-|-
TGTGCCACCGCTCGAGGACCCCAAACGGGGCAAGAGACCCAGTACTTC
CATARGPQTGQETQYF
>TRBV4-1|TRBJ1-4|TRBD1|-
TGCGCCAGCAGCCTCGGACAGGGAAGGGAAAAACTGTTTTTT
CASSLGQGREKLFF
>TRBV7-2|TRBJ2-7|-|-
TGTGCCAGCAGCCTCGCGGGCGGTGGGCGCCACGAGCAGTACTTC
CASSLAGGGRHEQYF
>TRBV6-1|TRBJ1-1|-|-
TGTGCCAGCAGTGATAACCCGGGCGGGGGGACGAACACTGAAGCTTTCTTT
CASSDNPGGGTNTEAFF
>TRBV2|TRBJ1-3|-|-
TGTGCCAGCAAAATGGGGGGGGCAGGTGGAAACACCATATATTTT
CASKMGGAGGNTIYF